Presented here are 21 T cell receptor beta chains from one specimen sequenced in a study of shared clonotypes between healthy human individuals (dated by TCRdb to the early 2020s). The library was produced with the immunoSEQ multiplex PCR assay. TCRdb mirrors the immuneACCESS table, restricted to in-frame sequences. Some clones are absent from its copies; in checked studies, under half trace to an unresolved V gene, and the reason for the others is unknown. This sample is represented by about 500,000 clones; approximately 71% of them were singletons. 9.5% to 15% of the sample is held by the ten biggest clonotypes. Input material: PBMCs. The receptor source for this set is a woman between 40 and 55 years old in good health. Some clones in this sample may be carry-over from other donors' samples.

This clone appeared a single time. A much larger clone lies one base from this, so it may be a read error. The CDR3 sequence is CASTLGGSSGNGQFF. CDR3 DNA: TGTGCCTCCACCTTGGGCGGGAGTAGTGGCAATGGGCAGTTCTTC. The chain has TRBV28 and TRBJ2-1, with 7 bases lining up with TRBD2. CDR3 size: 15 residues. Germline CDR1 reads MDHEN; CDR2 reads SYDVKM.

To note about this clone: A far larger clone is just one base off, so this is likely a read error. The gene calls are TRBV5-4 and TRBJ1-2; tentatively, D is TRBD1 (5 bases). The CDR3 is 16 amino acids. Looked up from germline, CDR1 is SGHNT and CDR2 is YYREEE (reference sequence). CDR3 coding DNA: TGTGCCGGCAGCTTGGAGTCTGAGGGGTCTTACTATGGCTACACCTTC. Its translation: CAGSLESEGSYYGYTF.

This sequence joins TRBV5-4 and TRBJ2-3, with D unclear. The CDR3 consists of 13 residues. Trimming left V 1 base short and J 2 bases short, with 5 bases between. Germline V lookup: CDR1 SGHNT, CDR2 YYREEE (reference sequence). DNA of the CDR3: TGTGCCAGCAGCTTGAGGGCCACAGATACGCAGTATTTT. Its translation: CASSLRATDTQYF.

Notes on this clone: The same CDR3 arises from other DNA sequences in this sample as well. This sequence joins TRBV11-2 and TRBJ2-7, with D hard to call. The V gene's germline CDR1 is SGHAT and CDR2 FQNNGV. The CDR3 loop spans 13 amino acids. The V gene lost 3 bases and the J gene lost 0 bases, with 6 bases spanning the gap. This CDR3 is CASSFPDSYEQYF. CDR3 nucleotide sequence: TGTGCCAGCAGCTTTCCAGACTCCTACGAGCAGTACTTC. The complete variable domain, with remaining parts taken from reference TRBV11-2 and TRBJ2-7, reads EAGVAQSPRYKIIEKRQSVAFWCNPISGHATLYWYQQILGQGPKLLIQFQNNGVVDDSQLPKDRFSAERLKGVDSTLKIQPAKLEDSAVYLCASSFPDSYEQYFGPGTRLTVT.

The chain employs TRBV5-1 and TRBJ2-2; 11 positions match TRBD2. V was clipped by 4 bases and J by 4 bases; unmatched bases: 6. Germline values: CDR1 SGHRS, CDR2 YFSETQ. This CDR3 is 16 amino acids long. The CDR3 DNA reads as TGCGCCAGCAGCGTTAGCGGGAGGGCCGTCACCGGGGAGCTGTTTTTT. It translates to CASSVSGRAVTGELFF.

The chain employs TRBV9 and TRBJ2-3; a weak D match, TRBD2 (6 bases). The V end lost 0 bases, the J end lost 3 bases, and 11 bases lay between the germline ends. This CDR3 contains 15 residues. Germline V lookup: CDR1 SGDLS, CDR2 YYNGEE. In DNA, the CDR3 is TGTGCCAGCAGCGTAGGCGTCGGGGGTACAGATACGCAGTATTTT. Residues: CASSVGVGGTDTQYF.

The gene calls are TRBV7-9 and TRBJ1-2; D is unresolved. Trimming stripped 2 bases from V and 6 bases from J, with 13 bases between. Germline loops: CDR1 SEHNR, CDR2 FQNEAQ (reference sequence). The CDR3 is 14 amino acids. The CDR3 spells CASSLRAIEDGYTF. For the CDR3, the DNA is TGTGCCAGCAGCTTAAGGGCAATCGAGGATGGCTACACCTTC.

This clone occurred a few times. V is TRBV6-5 and J is TRBJ1-5; 8 nucleotides line up with TRBD1. Germline CDR1 MNHEY, CDR2 SVGAGI. The CDR3 has 14 amino acids. Trimming at V came to 2 bases and at J to 9 bases, leaving 6 bases not matched to a gene. The CDR3 protein is CASSYGTGQGPQHF. The DNA for the CDR3 is TGTGCCAGCAGTTACGGGACAGGCCAAGGGCCCCAGCATTTT.

The V and J genes are TRBV28 and TRBJ1-3; D is perhaps TRBD1 (6 bases). The CDR3 has 13 amino acids. Germline values: CDR1 MDHEN, CDR2 SYDVKM. V gave up 5 bases and J gave up 7 bases, with 12 bases separating them. Written as DNA, the CDR3 is TGTGCCAGCAGTATACAGGGTCGGAACACCATATATTTT. Its translation: CASSIQGRNTIYF.

This clone appeared many times. The same CDR3 can be traced to other DNA sequences in this sample. The gene calls are TRBV7-2 and TRBJ2-7; D unresolved. Germline CDR1 reads SGHTA; CDR2 reads FQGNSA. The V end was cut by 1 base, the J end by 4 bases, with 5 bases between. This CDR3 region has 12 residues. The CDR3 region is CASSLVGYEQYF. The CDR3 nucleotides read TGTGCCAGCAGCTTAGTTGGTTACGAGCAGTACTTC.

As to this clone: A far larger clone is off by one base, so a read error is likely. This chain joins TRBV10-2 and TRBJ2-5; TRBD2 agrees at 9 bases. In germline, CDR1 is WSHSY, CDR2 SAAADI. CDR3 length equals 13 residues. The V segment lost 6 bases and the J segment 3 bases; nucleotides outside the gene matches: 2. The CDR3 DNA reads TGCGCCAGCAGGGCTAGCGGGGAAGAGACCCAGTACTTC. It specifies CASRASGEETQYF.

The chain employs TRBV27 and TRBJ2-1, with D possibly matching TRBD2 (6 bases). Germline V gives CDR1 MNHEY, CDR2 SMNVEV (reference sequence). V was cut by 5 bases and J by 4 bases, with 15 bases left in between. CDR3 length equals 15 residues. This CDR3 is CASSPSSALYNEQFF. CDR3 nucleotide sequence: TGTGCCAGCAGTCCTTCTAGCGCTCTATACAATGAGCAGTTCTTC.

This clone was seen only a few times. The sample contains more than one DNA sequence encoding this CDR3. The genes are TRBV9 and TRBJ1-2; D uncertain. Germline V gene data show CDR1 as SGDLS and CDR2 as YYNGEE. This CDR3 spans 14 amino acids. Trimming cost V 0 bases and J 3 bases, with 9 bases left between them. Here the CDR3 DNA reads TGTGCCAGCAGCGTAGGACGGGCTGACTATGGCTACACCTTC. Residues: CASSVGRADYGYTF. Full variable domain (missing parts from reference TRBV9 and TRBJ1-2): DSGVTQTPKHLITATGQRVTLRCSPRSGDLSVYWYQQSLDQGLQFLIQYYNGEERAKGNILERFSAQQFPDLHSELNLSSLELGDSALYFCASSVGRADYGYTFGSGTRLTVV.

This clone was recorded once. Other nucleotide sequences from this sample produce the same CDR3. The chain uses TRBV9 and TRBJ1-1, with a tentative D call TRBD1 (5 bases). The CDR3 is 13 residues long. Per germline, CDR1 SGDLS and CDR2 YYNGEE. The V and J ends lost 3 bases and 0 bases respectively, with 6 bases between them. Here the CDR3 DNA reads TGTGCCAGCAGCGCAGGGTTGAACACTGAAGCTTTCTTT. Translation gives CASSAGLNTEAFF.

The CDR3 region is CASSFRGQLSEQYF. The CDR3 nucleotides read TGTGCCAGCAGCTTCCGGGGACAGTTATCCGAGCAGTACTTC. The genes are TRBV11-2 and TRBJ2-7, with 7 bases that match TRBD1. Germline trimming cut 3 bases from V and 6 bases from J; bases unmatched to any gene: 8. In germline, CDR1 is SGHAT, CDR2 FQNNGV. The CDR3 runs 14 residues.

In the case of this clone: Since a far larger clone is one base different, this is likely a read error. The same CDR3 is also encoded by other DNA sequences in this sample. The J gene is TRBJ2-5, the V gene TRBV27; 13 bases agree with TRBD2. Germline CDR1 MNHEY, CDR2 SMNVEV (reference sequence). CDR3 length equals 17 residues. Written as DNA, the CDR3 is TGCGCCAGCAGTTTGAGCAGACTAGCGGGAGGCGGGGAGACCCAGTACTTC. Amino acids: CASSLSRLAGGGETQYF.

This clone was detected ten times or more. Here the CDR3 DNA reads TGTGCCAGCAGTCAGGACAGGGCTGGAAACACCATATATTTT. Amino acid sequence: CASSQDRAGNTIYF. V is TRBV2 and J is TRBJ1-3, with 8 positions matching TRBD1. The length of the CDR3 is 14 residues. V was pared by 5 bases and J by 2 bases, with 2 bases of the junction left unmatched. The V gene's germline CDR1 is SNHLY and CDR2 FYNNEI.

The chain is built from TRBV27 and TRBJ2-4; 9 nucleotides line up with TRBD1. In germline, CDR1 is MNHEY, CDR2 SMNVEV (reference sequence). With V trimmed by 8 bases and J by 0 bases, 2 bases remained unmatched. The CDR3 length is 14 residues. The CDR3 sequence is CASAGQGAKNIQYF. DNA for the CDR3: TGTGCCAGCGCGGGACAGGGAGCCAAAAACATTCAGTACTTC.

The chain has TRBV13 and TRBJ1-2; the match to TRBD1 covers 10 bases. The CDR3 spans 14 residues. Trimming cost V 5 bases and J 5 bases; bases outside gene matches: 5. CDR1 and CDR2 from the germline V gene are PRHDT and FYEKMQ (reference sequence). CDR3 region: CASSAPGQGYGYTF. DNA of the CDR3: TGTGCCAGCAGCGCACCGGGACAGGGGTATGGCTACACCTTC.

The J gene is TRBJ2-5, the V gene TRBV27; D ambiguous. V lost 2 bases to trimming and J lost 5 bases, with 12 bases between them. The CDR3 is 14 residues long. CDR1 is MNHEY, CDR2 SMNVEV, per germline (reference sequence). CDR3 residues: CASSLEPRWETQYF. Written as DNA, the CDR3 is TGTGCCAGCAGTTTAGAGCCAAGGTGGGAGACCCAGTACTTC.

This clone was counted a few times. This chain uses TRBV30 with TRBJ1-2; D is perhaps TRBD1 (6 bases). The germline V and J ends were trimmed by 1 base and 7 bases, with 13 bases remaining between them. The CDR3 has 13 residues. Germline CDR1 GTSNPN, CDR2 SVGIG (reference sequence). CDR3 amino acids: CAWSGPRGSGYTF. CDR3 in DNA: TGTGCCTGGAGTGGACCAAGGGGGTCTGGCTACACCTTC.